This note documents a single T cell receptor (beta chain) sequence. Its cognate antigen is unknown. The germline CDR1 and CDR2 sequences are SGHAT and FQNNGV. J lost 1 base, V lost 1 base, and 12 bases had no gene match. The CDR3 extends over 18 amino acids. Each CDR3 protein is one row after TCRdb ran MiXCR on the reads. The sample consists of about 450,000 distinct CDR3 sequences, under 40% of them appearing once. These data come from a study of T cell repertoires in cytomegalovirus infection. For the study at large: Public TCR beta signatures indicated both CMV infection and matching HLA type.

Study observations and caveats: Dominant in the ex vivo response were TCR beta clonotypes restricted by HLA-C and specific for CMV. Based on cumulative public TCR beta family frequency, carriers of CMV plus the relevant HLA were identified.

Sequenced material: PBMCs. The source of this sequence is a human donor in good health (CMV status not recorded). Some clones in this sample may be carry-over from other donors' samples. This chain joins TRBV11-2 and TRBJ1-2, with 7 bases aligning to TRBD1. The CDR3 spells CASSLGVAGTAHNYGYTF. The CDR3 DNA sequence: TGTGCCAGCAGCTTAGGGGTCGCTGGGACAGCCCATAACTATGGCTACACCTTC.